A selection of T cell receptor beta chains follows, all from one sample in a study of blood T cell repertoires in COVID-19. The repertoire was sequenced with immunoSEQ multiplex PCR; TCRdb's copy has only in-frame clones and lacks some. Of about 270,000 clones detected, roughly 85% appear once; the ten largest clones hold approximately 8.2%. Sequencing was done on a sample of PBMCs or T cells enriched from blood (not recorded which). These receptor sequences come from a woman aged 45-59 years with acute COVID-19. Both conserved end residues are trimmed from each CDR3.

>TRBJ1-4|TRBV5-6
ASSPSRKQAKSEKLF
>TRBJ2-2|TRBV10-3
AISSGTRGTGELF
>TRBJ2-7|TRBV5-4
ASSLVQGVVYEQY
>TRBJ2-5|TRBV4-3
ASSQRAASGQETQY
>TRBJ2-2|TRBV7-7
ASSTGTGGTGELF
>TRBJ1-5|TRBV6-2/TRBV6-3
ASSYPGQGRVEGNQPQH
>TRBJ1-2|TRBV30
AWSATDRGVGGYT
>TRBJ1-4|TRBV5-6
ASSSIGGESPEKLF
>TRBJ2-1|TRBV10-3
AISGDRASPYNEQF
>TRBJ2-7|TRBV5-1
ASSSGLTGAYEQY
>TRBJ1-4|TRBV19
ASSTRDSPGEKLF